Included here is one T cell receptor (beta chain) sequence, with context. The antigen remains undetermined. The CDR3 contains 13 residues. The germline gives CDR1 SQVTM, CDR2 ANQGSEA. V lost 7 bases, J lost 4 bases, and 16 bases lay in between. The source of the sample is a study of cytomegalovirus exposure and HLA in healthy donors. General observations from the study: It was about 180 TCR beta chains that were listed as cytomegalovirus-associated.

Primers included in the PCR were 60 Vbeta and 13 Jbeta primers. Using immunoSEQ multiplex PCR, the repertoire was profiled, and TCRdb retains in-frame clones only, with some absent. The table lists over 100,000 clones, about 86% of them singletons. This sequence originates from a woman in her 30s in good health and CMV-seronegative. V and J are TRBV29-1 and TRBJ1-2; possibly TRBD1 for D (5 bases). Material: PBMCs. CDR3 nucleotides: TGCAGCGCCCCGACAGCAACTTCCTATGGCTACACCTTC. Protein product: CSAPTATSYGYTF. Full variable domain (remainder filled in from reference TRBV29-1 and TRBJ1-2): SAVISQKPSRDICQRGTSLTIQCQVDSQVTMMFWYRQQPGQSLTLIATANQGSEATYESGFVIDKFPISRPNLTFSTLTVSNMSPEDSSIYLCSAPTATSYGYTFGSGTRLTVV.